A single sample is the source of the 22 T cell receptor beta chains below, sequenced in a study of T cells in Graves' hyperthyroidism and ophthalmopathy. Amplified TCR beta CDR3 regions came from RNA transcripts. TCR CDR3 underwent first-round RT-PCR with the HTBI primer set. One entry per CDR3 protein, called by TCRdb with MiXCR from the multiplex PCR reads. The table lists 650,000 to 750,000 distinct CDR3 sequences, 13% to 15% of them singletons. Sequenced: blood. The receptors here all came from a woman between 18 and 29 years old with Graves' hyperthyroidism.

This clonotype was seen repeatedly, ten times or more. This sequence joins TRBV28 and TRBJ2-7; TRBD2 aligns across 10 bases. The CDR3 has 16 amino acids. The V and J ends lost 5 bases and 4 bases, in that order; junction bases with no gene match: 11. Germline V CDR1 and CDR2: MDHEN, SYDVKM. CDR3 nucleotide sequence: TGTGCCAGCAGTCTAAAGCCTAGCGGGAGTGGGTACGAGCAGTACTTC. The encoded protein is CASSLKPSGSGYEQYF.

This clonotype was seen repeatedly, ten times or more. CDR3 in amino acids: CASSLETGGSPLHF. DNA for the CDR3: TGTGCCAGCAGCTTGGAGACAGGGGGCTCACCCCTCCACTTT. The chain joins TRBV11-1 to TRBJ1-6, with 10 bases that match TRBD1. Germline CDR1 is SGHAT and CDR2 is FQDESV (reference sequence). This CDR3 has 14 residues. V dropped 3 bases and J dropped 10; count of bases not matched to a gene: 3. Full variable domain (outside the CDR3, taken from reference TRBV11-1 and TRBJ1-6): EAEVAQSPRYKITEKSQAVAFWCDPISGHATLYWYRQILGQGPELLVQFQDESVVDDSQLPKDRFSAERLKGVDSTLKIQPAELGDSAMYLCASSLETGGSPLHFGNGTRLTVT.

In its sample, this clonotype was seen many times. The chain recombines TRBV18 with TRBJ2-7; 8 nucleotides agree with TRBD2. After removal of 4 bases from V and 6 bases from J, the junction contained 5 bases not matched to a gene. This CDR3 is built from 13 residues. CDR1 KGHSH and CDR2 LQKENI come from the germline V gene. The CDR3 DNA follows: TGTGCCAGCTCACAGGGACTAGAAGGCGAGCAGTACTTC. Encoded protein: CASSQGLEGEQYF. Complete variable domain (other parts from reference TRBV18 and TRBJ2-7): NAGVMQNPRHLVRRRGQEARLRCSPMKGHSHVYWYRQLPEEGLKFMVYLQKENIIDESGMPKERFSAEFPKEGPSILRIQQVVRGDSAAYFCASSQGLEGEQYFGPGTRLTVT.

This clonotype has at least ten counts. The J gene is TRBJ2-5, the V gene TRBV6-5; D ambiguous. The germline V gene has CDR1 MNHEY and CDR2 SVGAGI. The V gene lost 2 bases and the J gene lost 5 bases, with 21 bases spanning the gap. The CDR3 is made up of 17 amino acids. The CDR3 is CASSYRDENRNVETQYF. The CDR3, as DNA: TGTGCCAGCAGTTACCGAGATGAAAATCGAAACGTGGAGACCCAGTACTTC.

The chain uses TRBV10-3 and TRBJ2-1; tentatively, D is TRBD2 (5 bases). Germline loops: CDR1 ENHRY, CDR2 SYGVKD. The CDR3 extends over 14 amino acids. The germline V and J ends were trimmed by 1 base and 8 bases, with 12 bases remaining between them. The CDR3 DNA reads as TGTGCCATCAGTGAGTTGACGGGGAGTGATGAGCAGTTCTTC. Residues: CAISELTGSDEQFF.

On this clonotype: One end of the junction fails to match germline, which may point to a read error. CDR3 sequence reads: CASSLVTGSPHF. CDR3 nucleotide sequence: TGTGCCAGCAGCTTAGTCACGGGGAGTCCGCACTTC. The V gene is TRBV7-2, the J gene TRBJ2-5, with D possibly matching TRBD2 (5 bases). CDR3 length: 12 residues. Germline loops: CDR1 SGHTA, CDR2 FQGNSA.

J is TRBJ1-1 and V is TRBV29-1; D call uncertain. The CDR3 consists of 13 residues. The germline V gene encodes CDR1 SQVTM and CDR2 ANQGSEA. The V end lost 1 base, the J end lost 7 bases, and 13 bases lay between the germline ends. CDR3 in amino acids: CSVEAYPIVEAFF. CDR3 coding DNA: TGCAGCGTTGAAGCCTACCCAATAGTTGAAGCTTTCTTT.

This clonotype was found many times. The genes are TRBV9 and TRBJ2-1; 8 bases are shared with TRBD2. CDR1 SGDLS and CDR2 YYNGEE come from the germline V gene. This CDR3 spans 17 amino acids. The V gene end was trimmed by 3 bases and the J gene end by 6 bases; junction bases not matched to a gene: 14. The CDR3 coding sequence is TGTGCCAGCAGCGCCTTTAGCAAGCGGGAGCCCGGCAATGAGCAGTTCTTC. Protein: CASSAFSKREPGNEQFF.

This chain uses TRBV19 with TRBJ2-7; D is perhaps TRBD1 (5 bases). This CDR3 spans 14 amino acids. Trimming took 7 bases from V and 0 from J, leaving 13 bases between them. Germline assignment: CDR1 LNHDA and CDR2 SQIVND (reference sequence). CDR3 DNA sequence: TGTGCCAGTAATCAAAGGGGCGGCTCCTACGAGCAGTACTTC. Translation: CASNQRGGSYEQYF.

The chain joins TRBV20-1 to TRBJ1-6; the match to TRBD1 covers 10 bases. Germline V gene sequence: CDR1 DFQATT, CDR2 SNEGSKA (reference sequence). The CDR3 length is 13 residues. After removal of 5 bases from V and 7 bases from J, the junction contained 2 bases not matched to a gene. CDR3 sequence reads: CSAGTGANSPLHF. The DNA for the CDR3 is TGCAGTGCTGGGACAGGGGCGAATTCACCCCTCCACTTT.

At least ten counts were recorded for this clonotype. V gene TRBV4-1 combines with J gene TRBJ2-7, with TRBD2 matching 7 bases. Trimming removed 4 bases from V and 2 bases from J; junction bases left unmatched: 5. CDR1 and CDR2 (germline): MGHRA, YSYEKL. The CDR3 is 14 amino acids. CDR3 residues: CASSLELATYEQYF. The CDR3 coding sequence is TGCGCCAGCAGCCTGGAACTAGCGACCTACGAGCAGTACTTC.

Note on this clonotype: Possible read error: a much larger clone is one base away. J is TRBJ2-7 and V is TRBV6-1; D is possibly TRBD1 (5 bases). This CDR3 is built from 15 residues. CDR1 and CDR2 (germline): MNHNS, SASEGT. The CDR3 coding sequence is TGTGCCAGCAGTGTCGTGTCCGACAGCTCCTACGGGCAGTACTTC. It codes for CASSVVSDSSYGQYF.

In this sample, this clonotype turned up many times. In DNA form, the CDR3 reads TGTGCCAGTAGTTGGTCTACAGTAGGCACTGAAGCTTTCTTT. It codes for CASSWSTVGTEAFF. The chain recombines TRBV19 with TRBJ1-1; D is uncertain. Germline loops: CDR1 LNHDA, CDR2 SQIVND (reference sequence). Trimming took off 5 bases at V and 4 bases at J, with 14 bases between the two ends. This CDR3 contains 14 residues.

The V call is TRBV5-1, the J call TRBJ2-1, with D hard to call. Gene TRBJ2-7 matches the end of the DNA better, so the J call may be wrong. This CDR3 is 15 amino acids long. Germline values: CDR1 SGHRS, CDR2 YFSETQ. CDR3 region: CASSLELSSYNEQYF. CDR3 DNA: TGCGCCAGCAGCTTGGAACTAAGCTCCTACAATGAGCAGTACTTC.

The rearrangement links TRBV4-1 to TRBJ2-7; the match to TRBD1 covers 9 bases. The CDR3 extends over 17 amino acids. V lost 1 base and J lost 1; bases outside the gene matches: 8. The germline CDR1 and CDR2 sequences are MGHRA and YSYEKL. The CDR3 sequence: CASSQVVRQGGSYEQYF. CDR3 nucleotide sequence: TGCGCCAGCAGCCAAGTTGTCCGACAGGGGGGGTCCTACGAGCAGTACTTC.

This clonotype was observed a handful of times. The rearrangement uses TRBV10-1 and TRBJ2-2, with D maybe TRBD2 (5 bases). Germline assignment: CDR1 WNHNN and CDR2 SYGVQD (reference sequence). V was shortened by 3 bases and J by 7 bases, with 15 bases between the two germline ends. The CDR3 extends over 15 amino acids. The CDR3 loop reads CASSEGSAGGGELFF. The CDR3 region has the DNA TGCGCCAGCAGTGAAGGTAGCGCAGGAGGCGGGGAGCTGTTTTTT.

V gene TRBV7-2 combines with J gene TRBJ1-5, with no clear D. V lost 1 base and J lost 2, with 12 bases in between. The V gene's germline CDR1 is SGHTA and CDR2 FQGNSA. CDR3 length equals 16 residues. CDR3 sequence (DNA): TGTGCCAGCAGCTTAGGGGCCCCCTCGGGCAATCAGCCCCAGCATTTT. Its protein product is CASSLGAPSGNQPQHF.

The chain carries TRBV6-6 and TRBJ2-2; D not resolved. This CDR3 is built from 14 residues. Germline-derived CDR1 and CDR2 are MNHNY and SVGAGI (reference sequence). The V and J ends lost 8 bases and 2 bases respectively, with 12 bases between them. CDR3 sequence reads: CASAERLNTGELFF. The CDR3 DNA sequence: TGTGCCAGCGCGGAGCGCCTTAACACCGGGGAGCTGTTTTTT.

The V call is TRBV5-1, the J call TRBJ2-7, with D perhaps given as TRBD1 or TRBD2 (6 bases each). V lost 5 bases, J lost 7 bases, and 16 bases lay in between. The CDR3 runs 13 residues. CDR1 and CDR2 (germline): SGHRS, YFSETQ. CDR3 region: CASSPSGAREQYF. For the CDR3, the DNA is TGCGCCAGCAGTCCCTCGGGGGCTAGGGAGCAGTACTTC.

This clonotype was observed many times. The chain couples TRBV7-9 to TRBJ2-3; 9 bases fit TRBD2. The ends lost 0 bases at V and 1 base at J; junction bases unmatched: 5. Germline CDR1 is SEHNR and CDR2 is FQNEAQ (reference sequence). The CDR3 totals 17 residues. This chain's CDR3 is CASSLALAGSGTDTQYF. Written as DNA, the CDR3 is TGTGCCAGCAGCTTAGCCCTAGCGGGATCTGGCACAGATACGCAGTATTTT.

This clonotype was seen a few times. The chain joins TRBV5-4 to TRBJ2-7; D is possibly TRBD2 (6 bases). This CDR3 has 15 residues. Germline-derived CDR1 and CDR2 are SGHNT and YYREEE (reference sequence). V was cut by 0 bases and J by 4 bases, with 14 bases left in between. The CDR3, as DNA: TGTGCCAGCAGCTTGGCGGCTAGCGAGAATTACGAGCAGTACTTC. Its protein is CASSLAASENYEQYF.

This rearrangement joins TRBV29-1 to TRBJ2-1; 7 nucleotides agree with TRBD1. The trim removed 6 bases at V and 7 bases at J, leaving 3 bases unmatched. The CDR3 has 11 amino acids. Germline loops: CDR1 SQVTM, CDR2 ANQGSEA. CDR3 in DNA: TGCAGCGTGGGACAGAGGAATGAGCAGTTCTTC. Translation: CSVGQRNEQFF.